These 25 T cell receptor beta chains originate from one sample sequenced in a study of cytomegalovirus exposure and HLA in healthy donors. Both 60 Vbeta primers and 13 Jbeta primers went into the PCR. Profiled with immunoSEQ multiplex PCR; TCRdb holds only in-frame clones, not every one. The table records 150,000 to 170,000 clones, over 70% of them present only once. Sequencing was carried out using PBMCs. Source of these receptors: a man younger than 45 in good health and CMV-seronegative.

The rearrangement uses TRBV27 and TRBJ2-7, with D unresolved. CDR3 size: 14 residues. Per germline, CDR1 MNHEY and CDR2 SMNVEV (reference sequence). V shed 0 bases and J shed 1 base, with 7 bases lying between them. The CDR3 here is CASSLSSQSYEQYF. As DNA, the CDR3 is TGTGCCAGCAGTTTATCGTCACAGTCCTACGAGCAGTACTTC.

This clone appeared a few times. The genes are TRBV5-1 and TRBJ1-1, with TRBD1 matching 7 bases. Germline CDR1 SGHRS, CDR2 YFSETQ. V trimming: 0 bases; J trimming: 7 bases; junction bases outside the gene matches: 6. CDR3 length: 14 amino acids. This CDR3 is CASSLGDRRGEAFF. CDR3 DNA sequence: TGCGCCAGCAGCTTGGGGGACAGAAGGGGTGAAGCTTTCTTT.

This clone has just a few counts. The V gene is TRBV25-1, the J gene TRBJ1-6; D unresolved. This CDR3 contains 17 residues. With 2 bases removed from V and 0 bases from J, the gap between germline ends came to 11 bases. Per germline, CDR1 MGHDK and CDR2 SYGVNS. CDR3 residues: CASSEGRRSSYNSPLHF. The DNA of the CDR3 is TGTGCCAGCAGTGAAGGGAGACGTAGCTCCTATAATTCACCCCTCCACTTT.

The rearrangement joins TRBV4-2 to TRBJ1-2; TRBD1 is a possible D gene (6 bases). This CDR3 region has 14 residues. Trimming cost V 1 base and J 4 bases, with 10 bases left between them. Germline values: CDR1 LGHNA, CDR2 YNFKEQ. CDR3 sequence (DNA): TGTGCCAGCAGCCAAGTAGGACAGACCTATGGCTACACCTTC. This sequence encodes CASSQVGQTYGYTF.

This clone was picked up a small number of times. The chain combines TRBV14 with TRBJ2-1; 8 bases agree with TRBD2. Losses at the gene ends were 4 bases for V and 9 bases for J; bases not matched to a gene: 5. The CDR3 extends over 13 amino acids. Germline loops: CDR1 SGHDN, CDR2 FVKESK. DNA for the CDR3: TGTGCCAGCAGCCCCAGCGGGGGTGGTGAGCAGTTCTTC. It yields the protein CASSPSGGGEQFF.

The gene calls are TRBV6-6 and TRBJ1-3; D is uncertain. The ends were cut back, 0 bases at V and 4 bases at J, with 10 bases in the middle. The germline CDR1 and CDR2 sequences are MNHNY and SVGAGI (reference sequence). The CDR3 loop spans 15 amino acids. Here the CDR3 DNA reads TGTGCCAGCAGTTACTCGCGGACGGGAGGAAACACCATATATTTT. It translates to CASSYSRTGGNTIYF.

The rearrangement joins TRBV19 to TRBJ1-5; 10 bases are shared with TRBD1. The CDR3 totals 15 residues. Germline CDR1 and CDR2: LNHDA and SQIVND (reference sequence). J gave up 3 bases and V 1 base, and 0 bases lay outside the gene matches. The CDR3 nucleotides read TGTGCCAGTAGTATAGGACAGGGGGCCAATCAGCCCCAGCATTTT. It codes for CASSIGQGANQPQHF.

The chain joins TRBV6-5 to TRBJ2-3, with D possibly being TRBD2 (6 bases). This CDR3 spans 13 amino acids. Trimming cost V 2 bases and J 3 bases, with 6 bases left between them. Germline assignment: CDR1 MNHEY and CDR2 SVGAGI. The CDR3 protein is CASSYGGTDTQYF. The CDR3 coding sequence is TGTGCCAGCAGTTACGGGGGGACAGATACGCAGTATTTT.

V gene TRBV7-2 combines with J gene TRBJ2-1, with D possibly TRBD1 on 5 matching bases. Deletions cut 7 bases from V and 9 bases from J, with 10 bases between. The V gene's germline CDR1 is SGHTA and CDR2 FQGNSA. CDR3 length equals 11 residues. CDR3 bases: TGTGCCAGCATAACCCAGGGTGAGCAGTTCTTC. Amino acid sequence: CASITQGEQFF.

The V gene is TRBV5-4, the J gene TRBJ1-1, with 10 bases that match TRBD1. The CDR3 is 15 amino acids. Germline V CDR1 and CDR2: SGHNT, YYREEE (reference sequence). Trimming removed 5 bases from V and 0 bases from J; junction bases left unmatched: 4. This CDR3 is CASRRDRGVNTEAFF. DNA for the CDR3: TGTGCCAGCAGACGGGACAGGGGAGTGAACACTGAAGCTTTCTTT.

The chain has TRBV4-2 and TRBJ1-6, with 7 bases identical to TRBD1. There are 15 residues in the CDR3. CDR1 LGHNA and CDR2 YNFKEQ come from the germline V gene. Trimming removed 6 bases from V and 7 bases from J; junction bases left unmatched: 9. In nucleotides, the CDR3 is TGTGCCAGCAGAGGAGGGGGCTTAAGGAATTCACCCCTCCACTTT. Encoded protein: CASRGGGLRNSPLHF.

This chain connects TRBV6-6 to TRBJ2-5; 9 positions match TRBD1. The V gene's germline CDR1 is MNHNY and CDR2 SVGAGI (reference sequence). Trimming cost V 4 bases and J 4 bases; bases outside gene matches: 7. The CDR3 is 15 amino acids. CDR3 loop: CASSSLRQGGETQYF. The CDR3 nucleotides read TGTGCCAGCAGTTCATTACGACAGGGGGGAGAGACCCAGTACTTC.

The rearrangement links TRBV30 to TRBJ2-5, with a possible D match to TRBD2 (6 bases). Trimming removed 3 bases from V and 5 bases from J, with 13 bases in between. In germline, CDR1 is GTSNPN, CDR2 SVGIG (reference sequence). This CDR3 is built from 13 residues. Here the CDR3 DNA reads TGTGCCTGGAGGGTGCGGGGTTGGGAGACCCAGTACTTC. Translating gives CAWRVRGWETQYF.

This sequence joins TRBV30 and TRBJ2-6; 7 positions agree with TRBD1. V dropped 2 bases and J dropped 0; count of bases not matched to a gene: 7. The CDR3 is made up of 17 amino acids. Per germline, CDR1 GTSNPN and CDR2 SVGIG (reference sequence). CDR3 amino acids: CAWSPRTGISGANVLTF. For the CDR3, the DNA is TGTGCCTGGAGTCCACGGACAGGTATCTCTGGGGCCAACGTCCTGACTTTC.

The chain couples TRBV6-4 to TRBJ1-1; tentatively, D is TRBD1 (6 bases). The germline V and J ends were trimmed by 3 bases and 5 bases, with 10 bases remaining between them. CDR3 size: 13 residues. Germline-derived CDR1 and CDR2 are MRHNA and SNTAGT. As DNA, the CDR3 is TGTGCCAGCAGTGAGATGAGGGGGACTGAAGCTTTCTTT. It yields the protein CASSEMRGTEAFF.

This chain joins TRBV5-5 and TRBJ2-2; maybe TRBD2 (6 bases). The CDR3 contains 14 residues. Germline assignment: CDR1 SGHKS and CDR2 YYEKEE (reference sequence). V was shortened by 1 base and J by 6 bases, with 10 bases between the two germline ends. The CDR3 DNA reads as TGTGCCAGCAGCTTGCGTCTAGCGCCCGGGGAGCTGTTTTTT. Translating gives CASSLRLAPGELFF.

This rearrangement joins TRBV19 to TRBJ2-5; D is undetermined. The germline V gene has CDR1 LNHDA and CDR2 SQIVND (reference sequence). The ends were cut back, 5 bases at V and 1 base at J, with 8 bases in the middle. CDR3 length: 13 residues. CDR3 in DNA: TGTGCCAGTAGTCGGTCACTCCAAGAGACCCAGTACTTC. It translates to CASSRSLQETQYF.

The V gene is TRBV4-1, the J gene TRBJ2-7, with 9 bases matching TRBD1. CDR1 is MGHRA and CDR2 is YSYEKL in the germline V gene. The CDR3 totals 14 residues. J gave up 4 bases and V 1 base, and 2 bases lay outside the gene matches. CDR3 in DNA: TGCGCCAGCAGCCAAGGGACAGGGGAGTACGAGCAGTACTTC. It yields the protein CASSQGTGEYEQYF.

The chain combines TRBV19 with TRBJ2-5; TRBD1 matches 9 bases. V lost 6 bases, J lost 0 bases, and 2 bases stayed unmatched. CDR3 length equals 14 residues. Germline-derived CDR1 and CDR2 are LNHDA and SQIVND (reference sequence). The DNA for the CDR3 is TGTGCCAGTAGGGGGACAGGGCACCAAGAGACCCAGTACTTC. Translated, it gives CASRGTGHQETQYF.

The chain couples TRBV7-3 to TRBJ1-1, with TRBD1 matching 9 bases. With V trimmed by 3 bases and J by 4 bases, 3 bases remained unmatched. CDR3 size: 14 residues. Germline loops: CDR1 SGHTA, CDR2 FQGTGA. The CDR3 coding sequence is TGTGCCAGCAGCTTTGGACAGGGGAGCACTGAAGCTTTCTTT. Translation: CASSFGQGSTEAFF.

This sequence joins TRBV18 and TRBJ1-2; D uncertain. Trimming removed 3 bases from V and 0 bases from J, with 11 bases in between. This CDR3 region has 15 residues. Germline V gene sequence: CDR1 KGHSH, CDR2 LQKENI. The CDR3 DNA reads as TGTGCCAGCTCACCGGGCAGGAACCCTAACTATGGCTACACCTTC. Protein sequence: CASSPGRNPNYGYTF.

V usage is TRBV7-9 and J usage is TRBJ2-7, with 9 bases that match TRBD1. The trim removed 5 bases at V and 1 base at J, leaving 3 bases unmatched. From germline, CDR1 is SEHNR and CDR2 FQNEAQ (reference sequence). This CDR3 contains 14 residues. CDR3 in amino acids: CASSPDRGSYEQYF. CDR3 DNA sequence: TGTGCCAGCAGCCCGGACAGGGGTTCCTACGAGCAGTACTTC. Drawing the rest from reference TRBV7-9 and TRBJ2-7, the complete variable domain is DTGVSQNPRHKITKRGQNVTFRCDPISEHNRLYWYRQTLGQGPEFLTYFQNEAQLEKSRLLSDRFSAERPKGSFSTLEIQRTEQGDSAMYLCASSPDRGSYEQYFGPGTRLTVT.

The genes are TRBV5-1 and TRBJ2-5; TRBD1 aligns across 7 bases. This CDR3 region has 13 residues. Per germline, CDR1 SGHRS and CDR2 YFSETQ. V trimming: 4 bases; J trimming: 4 bases; junction bases outside the gene matches: 4. The CDR3 region is CASSATGTETQYF. Written as DNA, the CDR3 is TGCGCCAGCAGCGCGACAGGGACAGAGACCCAGTACTTC.

The chain recombines TRBV27 with TRBJ2-5, with a possible D match to TRBD2 (6 bases). The CDR3 contains 14 residues. The germline V gene encodes CDR1 MNHEY and CDR2 SMNVEV (reference sequence). V was shortened by 2 bases and J by 3 bases, with 10 bases between the two germline ends. CDR3 residues: CASSLVRGKETQYF. CDR3 DNA sequence: TGTGCCAGCAGTTTAGTTCGGGGGAAAGAGACCCAGTACTTC.

The V and J genes are TRBV4-2 and TRBJ2-7, with D maybe TRBD2 (6 bases). Germline assignment: CDR1 LGHNA and CDR2 YNFKEQ. Trimming pared 4 bases from V and 7 bases from J, leaving 20 bases between. The CDR3 contains 15 residues. Here the CDR3 DNA reads TGTGCCAGCAGCCCCGGGGGAGTAAGCGCGGGGGAGCAGTACTTC. This translates into CASSPGGVSAGEQYF.